Each of the 26 T cell receptor beta chains below was sequenced from the same sample in a study of blood T cell repertoires in COVID-19 (dated by TCRdb to about 2020). Library prep was done by the immunoSEQ multiplex PCR assay. TCRdb limited this immuneACCESS table to in-frame rearrangements with V and J called. A share of clones is missing; checked studies link under half to unresolved V genes, and the rest is unexplained. The sample table contains more than 45,000 clones; only one count was recorded for over 70% of them. The ten largest make up about 5.3% of the sample. The sequencing input was peripheral blood. These receptors came from a human donor in a cohort sampled during active COVID-19.

This clone came up once. This chain connects TRBV10-1 to TRBJ1-1; no reliable D call. Trimming removed 0 bases at V and 6 bases at J, with 17 bases between. The CDR3 sequence is 16 residues long. Germline CDR1 and CDR2: WNHNN and SYGVQD (reference sequence). CDR3 DNA: TGCGCCAGCAGTGAGTCATCAGGTTGGTCAGGTTCTGAAGCTTTCTTT. This gives the protein CASSESSGWSGSEAFF.

The V and J genes are TRBV11-2 and TRBJ2-3; 8 bases align to TRBD1. The J segment lost 2 bases and the V segment lost 0 bases, leaving 7 bases of the junction unmatched. CDR3 size: 17 residues. Germline assignment: CDR1 SGHAT and CDR2 FQNNGV. The CDR3, as DNA: TGTGCCAGCAGCTTAGACGGGACAGGAATCAACACAGATACGCAGTATTTT. Its translation is CASSLDGTGINTDTQYF.

This rearrangement joins TRBV18 to TRBJ1-6, with a tentative D call TRBD1 (6 bases). The CDR3 runs to 15 residues. Germline V lookup: CDR1 KGHSH, CDR2 LQKENI. Between the trimmed V and J ends, which lost 4 bases and 5 bases, there was a span of 12 bases. CDR3 DNA sequence: TGTGCCAGCTCACTACAGGGTCGGAATAATTCACCCCTCCACTTT. Its protein is CASSLQGRNNSPLHF.

V is TRBV12-5 and J is TRBJ1-1; D is ambiguous. CDR3 length: 14 amino acids. Trimming shortened V by 5 bases and J by 0 bases, and 10 bases separated the two germline ends. Germline assignment: CDR1 LGHNT and CDR2 FRNRAP. The CDR3 DNA follows: TGTGCTAGTGGTGAGATATTCTTGAACACTGAAGCTTTCTTT. Translating gives CASGEIFLNTEAFF.

The CDR3 nucleotides are TGTGCCAGTAGTCGGGGAACCACGAACACTGAAGCTTTCTTT. Translation gives CASSRGTTNTEAFF. The V gene is TRBV19, the J gene TRBJ1-1; no definite D call. The ends were cut back, 5 bases at V and 1 base at J, with 11 bases in the middle. This CDR3 has 14 residues. Germline assignment: CDR1 LNHDA and CDR2 SQIVND (reference sequence).

The gene calls are TRBV5-4 and TRBJ2-7, with TRBD1 as a possible D gene (6 bases). Trimming pared 5 bases from V and 2 bases from J, leaving 8 bases between. The CDR3 is made up of 12 amino acids. CDR1 is SGHNT and CDR2 is YYREEE in the germline V gene (reference sequence). The CDR3 spells CASRGATYEQYF. In nucleotides, the CDR3 is TGTGCCAGCAGGGGGGCCACCTACGAGCAGTACTTC.

The chain employs TRBV28 and TRBJ1-2, with 8 bases that match TRBD1. After removal of 3 bases from V and 7 bases from J, the junction contained 16 bases not matched to a gene. The CDR3 has 17 amino acids. Germline loops: CDR1 MDHEN, CDR2 SYDVKM. The CDR3 DNA follows: TGTGCCAGCAGTTTCCTCGGCAGGGGGCGGTTGTTGGGTGGCTACACCTTC. Encoded protein: CASSFLGRGRLLGGYTF.

This sequence joins TRBV5-6 and TRBJ1-2; 7 nucleotides line up with TRBD1. V gave up 0 bases and J gave up 4 bases; unmatched junction bases: 18. The CDR3 extends over 19 amino acids. Looked up from germline, CDR1 is SGHDT and CDR2 is YYEEEE. CDR3 DNA sequence: TGTGCCAGCAGCTTGGAGGAAGGAAGGGGGCCCGGGCTAGGCTATGGCTACACCTTC. Amino acids: CASSLEEGRGPGLGYGYTF. The whole variable domain, remainder taken from reference TRBV5-6 and TRBJ1-2, is DAGVTQSPTHLIKTRGQQVTLRCSPKSGHDTVSWYQQALGQGPQFIFQYYEEEERQRGNFPDRFSGHQFPNYSSELNVNALLLGDSALYLCASSLEEGRGPGLGYGYTFGSGTRLTVV.

The V call is TRBV29-1, the J call TRBJ1-2; D might be TRBD1 (5 bases). The CDR3 length is 12 residues. V lost 1 base and J 7 bases, leaving 10 bases between the germline ends. The germline V gene encodes CDR1 SQVTM and CDR2 ANQGSEA. The CDR3: CSVEGAGGGYTF. The CDR3 bases are TGCAGCGTTGAAGGAGCCGGGGGTGGCTACACCTTC. Full variable domain (outside the CDR3, taken from reference TRBV29-1 and TRBJ1-2): SAVISQKPSRDICQRGTSLTIQCQVDSQVTMMFWYRQQPGQSLTLIATANQGSEATYESGFVIDKFPISRPNLTFSTLTVSNMSPEDSSIYLCSVEGAGGGYTFGSGTRLTVV.

The chain combines TRBV19 with TRBJ1-2; D not resolved. V was cut by 1 base and J by 6 bases, with 12 bases left in between. The CDR3 is 14 amino acids. Germline-derived CDR1 and CDR2 are LNHDA and SQIVND (reference sequence). The CDR3 spells CASSIGQPTDGYTF. For the CDR3, the DNA is TGTGCCAGTAGTATAGGACAACCAACGGATGGCTACACCTTC.

This chain uses TRBV27 with TRBJ1-1, with D maybe TRBD1 (6 bases). The CDR3 spans 15 residues. Trimming cost V 5 bases and J 1 base, with 14 bases left between them. Germline values: CDR1 MNHEY, CDR2 SMNVEV (reference sequence). The CDR3, as DNA: TGTGCCAGCAGTCTACAGGGAGTCGGGAACACTGAAGCTTTCTTT. Translating it yields CASSLQGVGNTEAFF.

The chain carries TRBV6-5 and TRBJ1-2; 7 bases are shared with TRBD1. CDR3 length: 14 amino acids. Germline V gene sequence: CDR1 MNHEY, CDR2 SVGAGI. V was pared by 2 bases and J by 4 bases, with 4 bases of the junction left unmatched. CDR3 sequence reads: CASSYRGQSYGYTF. Here the CDR3 DNA reads TGTGCCAGCAGTTACCGGGGACAGTCCTATGGCTACACCTTC.

V usage is TRBV5-1 and J usage is TRBJ1-1, with no clear D. This CDR3 comprises 15 residues. The V gene's germline CDR1 is SGHRS and CDR2 YFSETQ. V was cut by 0 bases and J by 2 bases, with 11 bases left in between. The CDR3 sequence is CASSLGTGLNTEAFF. The DNA of the CDR3 is TGCGCCAGCAGCTTGGGGACGGGATTAAACACTGAAGCTTTCTTT. The variable domain in full, completed from reference TRBV5-1 and TRBJ1-1, reads KAGVTQTPRYLIKTRGQQVTLSCSPISGHRSVSWYQQTPGQGLQFLFEYFSETQRNKGNFPGRFSGRQFSNSRSEMNVSTLELGDSALYLCASSLGTGLNTEAFFGQGTRLTVV.

This rearrangement joins TRBV5-1 to TRBJ2-6, with TRBD2 matching over 11 bases. The CDR3 is made up of 18 amino acids. The germline CDR1 and CDR2 sequences are SGHRS and YFSETQ. The V gene end was trimmed by 3 bases and the J gene end by 1 base; junction bases not matched to a gene: 6. This CDR3 is CASSYLAGGISGANVLTF. The DNA of the CDR3 is TGCGCCAGCAGCTACCTAGCGGGAGGTATATCTGGGGCCAACGTCCTGACTTTC.

The chain combines TRBV18 with TRBJ1-2; TRBD1 agrees at 7 bases. CDR1 is KGHSH, CDR2 LQKENI, per germline. This CDR3 is 14 amino acids long. J lost 2 bases, V lost 4 bases, and 4 bases had no gene match. The CDR3 DNA sequence: TGTGCCAGCTCACGACAGGGCCCGAACTATGGCTACACCTTC. Translated: CASSRQGPNYGYTF.

The chain links TRBV2 to TRBJ2-7, with TRBD1 matching over 9 bases. This CDR3 region has 12 residues. J was trimmed by 5 bases and V by 4 bases; bases with no gene match: 0. Germline V CDR1 and CDR2: SNHLY, FYNNEI. CDR3 coding DNA: TGTGCCAGCAGTGGGACAGGGGACGAGCAGTACTTC. Its translation: CASSGTGDEQYF.

V usage is TRBV19 and J usage is TRBJ1-1; tentatively, D is TRBD1 (5 bases). The germline V and J ends were trimmed by 10 bases and 6 bases, with 21 bases remaining between them. CDR3 length: 14 amino acids. In germline, CDR1 is LNHDA, CDR2 SQIVND (reference sequence). The CDR3 protein is CATRRRGSGPEAFF. In DNA, the CDR3 is TGTGCCACCCGGCGGAGGGGCAGTGGGCCTGAAGCTTTCTTT.

The rearrangement links TRBV29-1 to TRBJ1-2; the match to TRBD1 covers 7 bases. CDR1 SQVTM and CDR2 ANQGSEA come from the germline V gene. J lost 14 bases, V lost 5 bases, and 5 bases had no gene match. There are 9 residues in the CDR3. CDR3 nucleotides: TGCAGCGTTCCGGGACAGACGACCTTC. Residues: CSVPGQTTF.

V usage is TRBV18 and J usage is TRBJ2-1; 9 nucleotides agree with TRBD2. The CDR3 contains 16 residues. The ends lost 2 bases at V and 7 bases at J; junction bases unmatched: 9. Germline values: CDR1 KGHSH, CDR2 LQKENI. CDR3 in amino acids: CASSPVGLAGRNEQFF. The DNA of the CDR3 is TGTGCCAGCTCACCAGTGGGACTAGCAGGCCGTAATGAGCAGTTCTTC.

The chain employs TRBV28 and TRBJ2-7; 10 bases match TRBD2. Trimming cost V 6 bases and J 4 bases; bases outside gene matches: 9. The CDR3 length is 15 residues. Germline CDR1 and CDR2: MDHEN and SYDVKM. The CDR3 sequence is CASSHPSGSKYEQYF. As DNA, the CDR3 is TGTGCCAGCAGCCACCCTAGCGGGAGTAAATACGAGCAGTACTTC.

J is TRBJ1-2 and V is TRBV3-1 (or the pseudogene TRBV3-2), with TRBD1 matching 9 bases. The germline V gene has CDR1 LGHDT and CDR2 YNNKEL (reference sequence). The CDR3 has 14 residues. Trimming at V came to 3 bases and at J to 7 bases, leaving 6 bases not matched to a gene. The CDR3 region has the DNA TGTGCCAGCAGCCAGTCGGGACAGGGATCTGGCTACACCTTC. This gives the protein CASSQSGQGSGYTF.

This chain's CDR3 is CASSPHRDSYEQYF. CDR3 nucleotides: TGTGCCAGCAGTCCTCACAGGGACTCCTACGAGCAGTACTTC. The chain employs TRBV13 and TRBJ2-7; tentatively, D is TRBD1 (6 bases). Trimming pared 6 bases from V and 0 bases from J, leaving 12 bases between. This CDR3 is 14 amino acids long. Germline V lookup: CDR1 PRHDT, CDR2 FYEKMQ (reference sequence). The entire variable domain, with the rest obtained from reference TRBV13 and TRBJ2-7, is as follows: AAGVIQSPRHLIKEKRETATLKCYPIPRHDTVYWYQQGPGQDPQFLISFYEKMQSDKGSIPDRFSAQQFSDYHSELNMSSLELGDSALYFCASSPHRDSYEQYFGPGTRLTVT.

J is TRBJ2-7 and V is TRBV7-9; maybe TRBD1 (5 bases). Germline V lookup: CDR1 SEHNR, CDR2 FQNEAQ (reference sequence). This CDR3 has 15 residues. V was clipped by 2 bases and J by 7 bases, with 18 bases between them. The CDR3 DNA follows: TGTGCCAGCAGCTTAATAGGGGCAGGGCTTGTGGAGCAGTACTTC. Translation gives CASSLIGAGLVEQYF.

This clone was found a few times. The J gene is TRBJ2-7, the V gene TRBV7-2; D is perhaps TRBD2 (6 bases). The CDR3 loop spans 15 amino acids. Germline CDR1 and CDR2: SGHTA and FQGNSA. V lost 3 bases and J 3 bases, leaving 15 bases between the germline ends. DNA of the CDR3: TGTGCCAGCAGCTTCGATCGAGGAGGGTACTACGAGCAGTACTTC. It is translated as CASSFDRGGYYEQYF.

In this sample, this clone turned up many times. The V and J genes are TRBV21-1 and TRBJ2-7; the D call in the table, TRBD1, was not verified against the DNA. TRBV21-1 corresponds to a pseudogene. CDR3 length equals 16 residues. The CDR3 region is CASSKGGQKIPYEQYF. CDR3 coding DNA: TGTGCCAGCAGCAAAGGGGGACAGAAAATCCCCTACGAGCAGTACTTC.

This chain uses TRBV19 with TRBJ1-5, with 10 bases identical to TRBD1. This CDR3 comprises 15 residues. With 7 bases clipped from V and 9 bases from J, the junction kept 12 bases outside the gene matches. CDR1 is LNHDA, CDR2 SQIVND, per germline (reference sequence). CDR3 DNA sequence: TGTGCCAGTAAAGGGACAGGGGCTTTTGGGTCGCCCCAGCATTTT. It translates to CASKGTGAFGSPQHF. The full variable domain, its missing parts supplied by reference TRBV19 and TRBJ1-5, is DGGITQSPKYLFRKEGQNVTLSCEQNLNHDAMYWYRQDPGQGLRLIYYSQIVNDFQKGDIAEGYSVSREKKESFPLTVTSAQKNPTAFYLCASKGTGAFGSPQHFGDGTRLSIL.